The 5 T cell receptor beta chains given below trace back to one sample, sequenced in a study of cytomegalovirus exposure and HLA in healthy donors (dated by TCRdb to about 2017). The protocol used for the library was the immunoSEQ multiplex PCR assay. The multiplex PCR relied on a mix of 60 forward primers for TCR Vbeta segments and 13 reverse primers for TCR Jbeta segments. TCRdb re-hosts the immuneACCESS table, in-frame sequences only. Its copies lack some clones; in the studies checked, an unresolved V gene accounts for under half of them, and the cause for the rest is not known. This sample is represented by around 160,000 clones; 80% to 90% of them were singletons. 7.5% to 10% of the sample lies in the top ten. Sample: PBMCs. Source of these receptors: a man between 18 and 35 years old in good health and CMV-seropositive.

The genes are TRBV13 and TRBJ2-5; 10 nucleotides align to TRBD2. CDR1 is PRHDT and CDR2 is FYEKMQ in the germline V gene (reference sequence). V gave up 5 bases and J gave up 2 bases; unmatched junction bases: 11. There are 17 residues in the CDR3. This chain's CDR3 is CASSRPSGGSGQETQYF. For the CDR3, the DNA is TGTGCCAGCAGCCGCCCTAGCGGGGGCAGCGGGCAAGAGACCCAGTACTTC.

This chain joins TRBV7-6 and TRBJ2-7, with a tentative D call TRBD1 (6 bases). V was clipped by 5 bases and J by 2 bases, with 10 bases between them. This CDR3 has 13 amino acids. Germline-derived CDR1 and CDR2 are SGHVS and FNYEAQ. For the CDR3, the DNA is TGTGCCAGCAGCCCCGGACAGACCTACGAGCAGTACTTC. Protein: CASSPGQTYEQYF.

The chain combines TRBV5-4 with TRBJ1-1; no reliable D call. Germline V gene sequence: CDR1 SGHNT, CDR2 YYREEE (reference sequence). Trimming shortened V by 4 bases and J by 8 bases, and 18 bases separated the two germline ends. There are 14 residues in the CDR3. As DNA, the CDR3 is TGTGCCAGCAGCCCCCCCGGGGTCCACTCAGAAGCTTTCTTT. Its protein is CASSPPGVHSEAFF. The whole variable domain, filled in from reference TRBV5-4 and TRBJ1-1, reads ETGVTQSPTHLIKTRGQQVTLRCSSQSGHNTVSWYQQALGQGPQFIFQYYREEENGRGNFPPRFSGLQFPNYSSELNVNALELDDSALYLCASSPPGVHSEAFFGQGTRLTVV.

This rearrangement joins TRBV5-1 to TRBJ2-5; unclear D gene. The CDR3 runs to 13 residues. Germline-derived CDR1 and CDR2 are SGHRS and YFSETQ. V was clipped by 2 bases and J by 3 bases, with 8 bases between them. For the CDR3, the DNA is TGCGCCAGCAGCTTCGGTTCCGAAGAGACCCAGTACTTC. Its protein is CASSFGSEETQYF.

In regard to this clone: At one boundary the junction diverges from the germline segment, which might be a read error. The chain carries TRBV5-6 and TRBJ1-1, with 8 bases that match TRBD1. The CDR3 extends over 13 amino acids. CDR1 is SGHDT and CDR2 is YYEEEE in the germline V gene. The CDR3 loop reads CASSLGGQAKVLF. Here the CDR3 DNA reads TGTGCCAGCAGCTTGGGGGGACAGGCAAAAGTGCTTTTT.